These 21 T cell receptor beta chains were all obtained from the same sample, sequenced in a study of cytomegalovirus exposure and HLA in healthy donors. The PCR was carried out with 60 Vbeta primers and 13 Jbeta primers. TCRdb keeps only in-frame clones here, not all; method: immunoSEQ multiplex PCR. In the table there are some 190,000 clones, about 83% of which are singletons. The sample comprised PBMCs. The receptors were gathered from a female donor in good health and CMV-seronegative.

This chain joins TRBV5-6 and TRBJ2-1, with D possibly TRBD2 on 5 matching bases. CDR1 is SGHDT and CDR2 is YYEEEE in the germline V gene. The ends were cut back, 4 bases at V and 2 bases at J, with 10 bases in the middle. The CDR3 runs 14 residues. The CDR3 here is CASSISGTYNEQFF. CDR3 nucleotides: TGTGCCAGCAGCATATCCGGGACCTACAATGAGCAGTTCTTC. Drawing the rest from reference TRBV5-6 and TRBJ2-1, the complete variable domain is DAGVTQSPTHLIKTRGQQVTLRCSPKSGHDTVSWYQQALGQGPQFIFQYYEEEERQRGNFPDRFSGHQFPNYSSELNVNALLLGDSALYLCASSISGTYNEQFFGPGTRLTVL.

The chain carries TRBV27 and TRBJ2-4, with TRBD1 as a possible D gene (6 bases). CDR3 length equals 14 residues. The germline gives CDR1 MNHEY, CDR2 SMNVEV (reference sequence). V lost 5 bases to trimming and J lost 4 bases, with 12 bases between them. This CDR3 is CASSVGRGKNIQYF. CDR3 bases: TGTGCCAGCAGTGTAGGCAGGGGTAAAAACATTCAGTACTTC.

This chain joins TRBV5-4 and TRBJ2-3; D not certain. The CDR3 spans 14 residues. Between the trimmed V and J ends, which lost 5 bases and 0 bases, there was a span of 10 bases. The germline CDR1 and CDR2 sequences are SGHNT and YYREEE (reference sequence). Here the CDR3 DNA reads TGTGCCAGCAGTTTCGATACTAGCACAGATACGCAGTATTTT. Translating gives CASSFDTSTDTQYF.

This rearrangement joins TRBV6-1 to TRBJ1-5; 8 bases are shared with TRBD1. There are 12 residues in the CDR3. J was trimmed by 2 bases and V by 11 bases; bases with no gene match: 2. The germline V gene has CDR1 MNHNS and CDR2 SASEGT. CDR3 sequence reads: CAGQGGNQPQHF. The CDR3 DNA follows: TGTGCCGGACAGGGAGGCAATCAGCCCCAGCATTTT.

The CDR3, as DNA: TGTGCCAGCAGCTTGGACAGATTCTATGGCTACACCTTC. Amino acid sequence: CASSLDRFYGYTF. The chain couples TRBV5-6 to TRBJ1-2; unclear D gene. Trimming removed 0 bases from V and 4 bases from J, with 7 bases in between. CDR1 and CDR2 (germline): SGHDT, YYEEEE. The CDR3 covers 13 residues.

This sequence joins TRBV14 and TRBJ2-1; the D gene is possibly TRBD2 (5 bases). From germline, CDR1 is SGHDN and CDR2 FVKESK. The CDR3 spans 12 residues. Trimming removed 0 bases at V and 13 bases at J, with 10 bases between. The CDR3 DNA reads as TGTGCCAGCAGCCAAGACTGGGGAGTTCAGTTCTTC. It translates to CASSQDWGVQFF.

This chain uses TRBV25-1 with TRBJ1-6; D is unresolved. Trimming cost V 0 bases and J 6 bases, with 9 bases left between them. Germline V gene sequence: CDR1 MGHDK, CDR2 SYGVNS. This CDR3 has 15 residues. The CDR3 reads CASSEYEARNSPLHF. CDR3 nucleotide sequence: TGTGCCAGCAGTGAATACGAGGCACGTAATTCACCCCTCCACTTT.

V usage is TRBV30 and J usage is TRBJ2-1; TRBD2 matches at 8 bases. The J segment lost 7 bases and the V segment lost 2 bases, leaving 7 bases of the junction unmatched. This CDR3 comprises 14 residues. Germline CDR1 and CDR2: GTSNPN and SVGIG (reference sequence). The CDR3 bases are TGTGCCTGGAGTAAGGGGACTAGAGGTAATGAGCAGTTCTTC. Amino acid sequence: CAWSKGTRGNEQFF.

V usage is TRBV11-1 and J usage is TRBJ1-6; maybe TRBD1 (6 bases). Between the trimmed V and J ends, which lost 3 bases and 10 bases, there was a span of 13 bases. Germline values: CDR1 SGHAT, CDR2 FQDESV (reference sequence). The CDR3 has 14 amino acids. In DNA, the CDR3 is TGTGCCAGCAGCTTTGGGACACCTCAATCACCCCTCCACTTT. Translating it yields CASSFGTPQSPLHF.

The count of this clone is one. The DNA of the CDR3 is TGTGCCAGCAGCTTTTCGAGGATAGCGGGAGTGAGGGAGCAGTACTTC. Encoded protein: CASSFSRIAGVREQYF. V usage is TRBV11-2 and J usage is TRBJ2-7; 9 nucleotides line up with TRBD2. The germline gives CDR1 SGHAT, CDR2 FQNNGV. The CDR3 contains 16 residues. The trim removed 3 bases at V and 7 bases at J, leaving 13 bases unmatched. The entire variable domain, with the rest obtained from reference TRBV11-2 and TRBJ2-7, is as follows: EAGVAQSPRYKIIEKRQSVAFWCNPISGHATLYWYQQILGQGPKLLIQFQNNGVVDDSQLPKDRFSAERLKGVDSTLKIQPAKLEDSAVYLCASSFSRIAGVREQYFGPGTRLTVT.

This clone showed up just once. CDR3 sequence reads: CASSLTGRNTEAFF. The CDR3 nucleotides are TGTGCCAGCAGCTTAACAGGGAGGAACACTGAAGCTTTCTTT. The rearrangement joins TRBV5-6 to TRBJ1-1, with D possibly being TRBD1 (6 bases). Germline CDR1 reads SGHDT; CDR2 reads YYEEEE. The CDR3 totals 14 residues. With 2 bases removed from V and 1 base from J, the gap between germline ends came to 9 bases.

This chain connects TRBV7-2 to TRBJ2-7, with 9 bases matching TRBD1. V shed 0 bases, J shed 1 base, and the junction held 1 base outside the gene matches. The CDR3 runs 15 residues. Germline CDR1 reads SGHTA; CDR2 reads FQGNSA. The CDR3 nucleotides are TGTGCCAGCAGCTTAGCGGGGACAGGGTCCTACGAGCAGTACTTC. It encodes CASSLAGTGSYEQYF.

The rearrangement joins TRBV7-3 to TRBJ2-7; 11 nucleotides agree with TRBD2. The CDR3 covers 14 residues. The germline CDR1 and CDR2 sequences are SGHTA and FQGTGA. V gave up 1 base and J gave up 7 bases; unmatched junction bases: 3. The CDR3 here is CASSLNPSGREQYF. In nucleotides, the CDR3 is TGTGCCAGCAGCTTAAACCCTAGCGGGAGGGAGCAGTACTTC.

The V and J genes are TRBV28 and TRBJ1-5, with TRBD1 matching over 7 bases. The V and J ends lost 4 bases and 6 bases, in that order; junction bases with no gene match: 3. The CDR3 length is 13 residues. Germline CDR1 MDHEN, CDR2 SYDVKM. The CDR3 spells CASSSQGFQPQHF. CDR3 coding DNA: TGTGCCAGCAGTTCACAGGGGTTTCAGCCCCAGCATTTT.

This clone was detected only a few times. The V and J genes are TRBV6-6 and TRBJ1-4; 8 bases align to TRBD1. J gave up 8 bases and V 7 bases, and 12 bases lay outside the gene matches. The germline V gene has CDR1 MNHNY and CDR2 SVGAGI (reference sequence). This CDR3 has 15 amino acids. CDR3 sequence reads: CASIQTAGGAEKLFF. Here the CDR3 DNA reads TGTGCCAGCATCCAAACGGCAGGGGGCGCGGAAAAACTGTTTTTT.

V gene TRBV30 combines with J gene TRBJ2-7; 11 nucleotides match TRBD2. V lost 0 bases to trimming and J lost 7 bases; unmatched junction nucleotides: 5. The CDR3 is 14 residues long. Germline V gene data show CDR1 as GTSNPN and CDR2 as SVGIG (reference sequence). The CDR3 sequence: CAWSVLAGVGEQYF. The CDR3 nucleotides read TGTGCCTGGAGTGTACTAGCGGGGGTCGGAGAGCAGTACTTC.

A few counts support this clone. CDR3: CASSSGTGFADTQYF. The CDR3 DNA reads TGTGCCAGCAGCTCCGGGACAGGGTTCGCAGATACGCAGTATTTT. The chain carries TRBV7-8 and TRBJ2-3; 9 positions agree with TRBD1. V dropped 4 bases and J dropped 4; count of bases not matched to a gene: 6. Looked up from germline, CDR1 is SGHVS and CDR2 is FQNEAQ. This CDR3 comprises 15 residues.

This clone was recorded a few times. The chain couples TRBV19 to TRBJ1-2; D is unclear. The germline gives CDR1 LNHDA, CDR2 SQIVND (reference sequence). The length of the CDR3 is 14 residues. Trimming removed 4 bases at V and 4 bases at J, with 13 bases between. CDR3 amino acids: CASSTQERSYGYTF. The DNA for the CDR3 is TGTGCCAGTAGTACCCAGGAAAGATCCTATGGCTACACCTTC.

This sequence joins TRBV30 and TRBJ1-1, with D unresolved. Per germline, CDR1 GTSNPN and CDR2 SVGIG (reference sequence). Deletions cut 3 bases from V and 3 bases from J, with 5 bases between. The CDR3 runs 11 residues. CDR3 protein: CAWSGDTEAFF. The CDR3 nucleotides are TGTGCCTGGAGCGGGGACACTGAAGCTTTCTTT.

This clone was seen a single time. The chain links TRBV9 to TRBJ2-3, with a tentative D call TRBD1 (5 bases). The CDR3 totals 13 residues. The V gene's germline CDR1 is SGDLS and CDR2 YYNGEE. V gave up 5 bases and J gave up 2 bases, with 9 bases separating them. CDR3: CASRGRITDTQYF. CDR3 sequence (DNA): TGTGCCAGCAGGGGGCGGATCACAGATACGCAGTATTTT.

The V and J genes are TRBV27 and TRBJ2-5; possibly TRBD1 for D (5 bases). The V gene lost 6 bases and the J gene lost 2 bases, with 13 bases spanning the gap. This CDR3 comprises 14 residues. Germline V gives CDR1 MNHEY, CDR2 SMNVEV (reference sequence). CDR3 amino acids: CASSPRTFQETQYF. In DNA, the CDR3 is TGTGCCAGCAGCCCAAGGACATTTCAAGAGACCCAGTACTTC.